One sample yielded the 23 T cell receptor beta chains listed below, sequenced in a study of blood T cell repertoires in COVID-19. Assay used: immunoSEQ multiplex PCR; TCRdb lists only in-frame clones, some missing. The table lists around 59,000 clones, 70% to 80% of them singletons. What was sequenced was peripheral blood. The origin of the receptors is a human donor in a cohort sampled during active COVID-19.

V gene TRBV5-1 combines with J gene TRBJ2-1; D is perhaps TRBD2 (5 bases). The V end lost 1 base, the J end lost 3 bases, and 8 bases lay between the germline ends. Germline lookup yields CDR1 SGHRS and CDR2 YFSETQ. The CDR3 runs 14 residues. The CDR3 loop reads CASSLTGSYNEQFF. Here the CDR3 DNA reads TGCGCCAGCAGCTTGACGGGAAGCTACAATGAGCAGTTCTTC.

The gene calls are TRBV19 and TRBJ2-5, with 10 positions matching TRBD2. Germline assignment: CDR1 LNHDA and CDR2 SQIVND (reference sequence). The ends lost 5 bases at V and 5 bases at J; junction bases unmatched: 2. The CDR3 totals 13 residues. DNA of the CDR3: TGTGCCAGTAGTCCGGGACTAGCGGAGACCCAGTACTTC. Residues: CASSPGLAETQYF.

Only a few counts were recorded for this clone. The chain's CDR3 is CASSLWGRTGPHNEQFF. The CDR3 DNA is TGTGCCAGCAGCTTATGGGGCCGAACAGGGCCCCACAATGAGCAGTTCTTC. The rearrangement uses TRBV11-2 and TRBJ2-1; tentatively, D is TRBD1 (6 bases). Looked up from germline, CDR1 is SGHAT and CDR2 is FQNNGV. The V gene lost 2 bases and the J gene lost 5 bases, with 19 bases spanning the gap. The CDR3 length is 17 residues.

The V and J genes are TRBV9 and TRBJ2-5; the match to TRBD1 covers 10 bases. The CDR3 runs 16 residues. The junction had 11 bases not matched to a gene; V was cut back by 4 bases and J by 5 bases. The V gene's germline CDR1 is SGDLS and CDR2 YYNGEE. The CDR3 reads CASSHPRDRGEETQYF. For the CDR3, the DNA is TGTGCCAGCAGCCACCCCCGGGACAGGGGCGAGGAGACCCAGTACTTC.

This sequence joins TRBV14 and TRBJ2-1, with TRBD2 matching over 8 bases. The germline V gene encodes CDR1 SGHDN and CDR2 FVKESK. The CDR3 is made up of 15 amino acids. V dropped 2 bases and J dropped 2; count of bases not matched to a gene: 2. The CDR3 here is CASSQPAGAYNEQFF. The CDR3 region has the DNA TGTGCCAGCAGCCAACCAGCGGGAGCCTACAATGAGCAGTTCTTC.

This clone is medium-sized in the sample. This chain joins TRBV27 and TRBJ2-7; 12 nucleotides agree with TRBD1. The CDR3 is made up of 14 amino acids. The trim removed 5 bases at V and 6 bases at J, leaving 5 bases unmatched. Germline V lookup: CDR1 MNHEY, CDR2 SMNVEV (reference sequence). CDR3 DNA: TGTGCCAGCAGTACCGGGACAGGGGGCTTCGAGCAGTACTTC. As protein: CASSTGTGGFEQYF.

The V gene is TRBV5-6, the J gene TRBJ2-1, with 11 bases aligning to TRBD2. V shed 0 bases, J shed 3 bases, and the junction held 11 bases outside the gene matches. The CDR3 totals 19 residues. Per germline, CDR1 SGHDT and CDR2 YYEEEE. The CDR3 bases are TGTGCCAGCAGCTTGGGTATTTTTCTAGCGGGAGGTTTCTACAATGAGCAGTTCTTC. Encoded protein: CASSLGIFLAGGFYNEQFF. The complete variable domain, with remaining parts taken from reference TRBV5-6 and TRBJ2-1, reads DAGVTQSPTHLIKTRGQQVTLRCSPKSGHDTVSWYQQALGQGPQFIFQYYEEEERQRGNFPDRFSGHQFPNYSSELNVNALLLGDSALYLCASSLGIFLAGGFYNEQFFGPGTRLTVL.

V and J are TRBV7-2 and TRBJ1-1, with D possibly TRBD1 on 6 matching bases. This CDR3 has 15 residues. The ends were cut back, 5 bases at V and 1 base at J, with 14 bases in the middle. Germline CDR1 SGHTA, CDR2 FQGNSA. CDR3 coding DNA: TGTGCCAGCAGCGGGGCCGGGACAAGGAACACTGAAGCTTTCTTT. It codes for CASSGAGTRNTEAFF.

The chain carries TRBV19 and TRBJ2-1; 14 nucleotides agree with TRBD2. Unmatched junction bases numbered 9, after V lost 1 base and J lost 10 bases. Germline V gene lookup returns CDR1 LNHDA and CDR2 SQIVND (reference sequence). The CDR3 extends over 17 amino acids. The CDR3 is CASSIVTGTSGRGEQFF. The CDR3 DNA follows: TGTGCCAGTAGTATAGTGACCGGGACTAGCGGGAGAGGGGAGCAGTTCTTC.

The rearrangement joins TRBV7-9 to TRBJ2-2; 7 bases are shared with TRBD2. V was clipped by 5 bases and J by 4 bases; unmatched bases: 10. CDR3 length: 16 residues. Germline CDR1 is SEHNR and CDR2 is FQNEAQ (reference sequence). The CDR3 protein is CASSPLAEAFTGELFF. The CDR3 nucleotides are TGTGCCAGCAGCCCTCTAGCGGAGGCATTCACCGGGGAGCTGTTTTTT. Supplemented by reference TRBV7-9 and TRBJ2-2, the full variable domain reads DTGVSQNPRHKITKRGQNVTFRCDPISEHNRLYWYRQTLGQGPEFLTYFQNEAQLEKSRLLSDRFSAERPKGSFSTLEIQRTEQGDSAMYLCASSPLAEAFTGELFFGEGSRLTVL.

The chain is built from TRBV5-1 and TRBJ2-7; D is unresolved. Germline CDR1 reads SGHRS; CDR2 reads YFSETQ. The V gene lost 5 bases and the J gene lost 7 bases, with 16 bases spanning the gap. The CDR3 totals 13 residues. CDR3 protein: CASRPGGRSEQYF. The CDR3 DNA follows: TGCGCCAGCAGGCCGGGTGGTCGCTCGGAGCAGTACTTC. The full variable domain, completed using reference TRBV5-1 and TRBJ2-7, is KAGVTQTPRYLIKTRGQQVTLSCSPISGHRSVSWYQQTPGQGLQFLFEYFSETQRNKGNFPGRFSGRQFSNSRSEMNVSTLELGDSALYLCASRPGGRSEQYFGPGTRLTVT.

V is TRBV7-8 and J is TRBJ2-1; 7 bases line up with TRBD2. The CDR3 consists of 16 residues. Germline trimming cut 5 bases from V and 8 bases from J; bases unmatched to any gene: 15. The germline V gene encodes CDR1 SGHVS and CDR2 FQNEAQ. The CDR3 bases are TGTGCCAGCAGCAGAAGGTTGTCGGGGGGAGGGGATGAGCAGTTCTTC. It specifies CASSRRLSGGGDEQFF.

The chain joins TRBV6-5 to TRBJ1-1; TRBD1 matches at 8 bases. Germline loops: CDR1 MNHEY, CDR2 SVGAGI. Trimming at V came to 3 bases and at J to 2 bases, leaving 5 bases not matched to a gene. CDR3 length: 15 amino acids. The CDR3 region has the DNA TGTGCCAGCAGTTATCTTCCAGGGGGCAACACTGAAGCTTTCTTT. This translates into CASSYLPGGNTEAFF.

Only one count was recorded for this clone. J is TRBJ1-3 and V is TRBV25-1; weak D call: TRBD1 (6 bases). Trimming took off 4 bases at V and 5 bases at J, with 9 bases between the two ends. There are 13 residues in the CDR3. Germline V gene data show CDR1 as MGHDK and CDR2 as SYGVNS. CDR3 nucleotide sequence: TGTGCCAGCAGTGGAGGACAGAGAAACACCATATATTTT. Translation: CASSGGQRNTIYF. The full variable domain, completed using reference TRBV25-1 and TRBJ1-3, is EADIYQTPRYLVIGTGKKITLECSQTMGHDKMYWYQQDPGMELHLIHYSYGVNSTEKGDLSSESTVSRIRTEHFPLTLESARPSHTSQYLCASSGGQRNTIYFGEGSWLTVV.

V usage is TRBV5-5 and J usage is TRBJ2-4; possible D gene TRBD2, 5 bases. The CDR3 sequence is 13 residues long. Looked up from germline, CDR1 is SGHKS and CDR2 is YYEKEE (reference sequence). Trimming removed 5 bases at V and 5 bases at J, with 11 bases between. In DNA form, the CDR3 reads TGTGCCAGCAGTTCCTACGGGGAAAACATTCAGTACTTC. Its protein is CASSSYGENIQYF. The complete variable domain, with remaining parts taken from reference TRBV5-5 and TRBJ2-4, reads DAGVTQSPTHLIKTRGQQVTLRCSPISGHKSVSWYQQVLGQGPQFIFQYYEKEERGRGNFPDRFSARQFPNYSSELNVNALLLGDSALYLCASSSYGENIQYFGAGTRLSVL.

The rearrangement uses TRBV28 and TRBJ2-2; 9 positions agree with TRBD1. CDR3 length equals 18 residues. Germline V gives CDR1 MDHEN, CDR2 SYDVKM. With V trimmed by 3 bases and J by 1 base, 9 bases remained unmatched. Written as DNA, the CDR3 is TGTGCCAGCAGTTTTCGGACAGGGGATGAAGGGAACACCGGGGAGCTGTTTTTT. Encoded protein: CASSFRTGDEGNTGELFF.

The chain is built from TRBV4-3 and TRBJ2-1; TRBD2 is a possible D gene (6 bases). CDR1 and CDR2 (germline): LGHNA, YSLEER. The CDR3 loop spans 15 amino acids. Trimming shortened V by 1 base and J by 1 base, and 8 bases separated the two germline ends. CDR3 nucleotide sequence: TGCGCCAGCAGCCAAGGGGAGGATTCCTACAATGAGCAGTTCTTC. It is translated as CASSQGEDSYNEQFF.

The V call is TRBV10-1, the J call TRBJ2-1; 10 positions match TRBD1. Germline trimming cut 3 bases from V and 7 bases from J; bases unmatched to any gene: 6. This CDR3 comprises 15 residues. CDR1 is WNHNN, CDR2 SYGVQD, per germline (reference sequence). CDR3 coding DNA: TGCGCCAGCAGTGAATCCGGGACAGGGGTTAATGAGCAGTTCTTC. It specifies CASSESGTGVNEQFF.

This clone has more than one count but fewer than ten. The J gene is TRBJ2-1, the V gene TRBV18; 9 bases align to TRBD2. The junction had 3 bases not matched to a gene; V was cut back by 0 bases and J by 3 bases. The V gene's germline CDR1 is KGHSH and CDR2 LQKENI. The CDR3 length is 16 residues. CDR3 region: CASSPPRTSDYNEQFF. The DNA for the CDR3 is TGTGCCAGCTCACCACCGAGGACTAGCGACTACAATGAGCAGTTCTTC.

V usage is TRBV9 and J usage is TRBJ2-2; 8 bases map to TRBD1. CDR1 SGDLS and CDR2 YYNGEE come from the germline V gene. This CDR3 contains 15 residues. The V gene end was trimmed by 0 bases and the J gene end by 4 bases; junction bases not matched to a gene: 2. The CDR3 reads CASSVVQGGTGELFF. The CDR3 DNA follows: TGTGCCAGCAGCGTAGTACAGGGGGGCACCGGGGAGCTGTTTTTT.

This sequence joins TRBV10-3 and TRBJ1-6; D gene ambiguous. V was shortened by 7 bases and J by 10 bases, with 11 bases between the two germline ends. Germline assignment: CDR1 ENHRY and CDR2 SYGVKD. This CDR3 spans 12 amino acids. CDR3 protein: CAIILERSPLHF. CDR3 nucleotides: TGTGCCATCATCCTGGAGCGGTCACCCCTCCACTTT.

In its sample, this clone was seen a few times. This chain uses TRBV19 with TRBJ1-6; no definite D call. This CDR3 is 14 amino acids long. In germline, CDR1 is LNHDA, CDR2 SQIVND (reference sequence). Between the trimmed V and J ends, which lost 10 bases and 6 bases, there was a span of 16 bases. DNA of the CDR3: TGTGCCACGGCTCAGCTAGCGGGTAATTCACCCCTCCACTTT. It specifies CATAQLAGNSPLHF.

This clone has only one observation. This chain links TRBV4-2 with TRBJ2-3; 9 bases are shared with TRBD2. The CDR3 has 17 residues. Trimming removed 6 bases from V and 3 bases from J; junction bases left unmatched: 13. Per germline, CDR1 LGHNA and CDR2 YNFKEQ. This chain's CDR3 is CASRRLAGSLGTDTQYF. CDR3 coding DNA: TGTGCCAGCAGAAGGCTAGCGGGATCGCTTGGGACAGATACGCAGTATTTT.